A single sample gave rise to the 14 T cell receptor beta chains below, sequenced in a study of radiotherapy plus CTLA-4 blockade in lung cancer. The repertoire was sequenced with immunoSEQ multiplex PCR; TCRdb's copy has only in-frame clones and lacks some. Counted here are around 85,000 clones, approximately 84% occurring once; the ten biggest clones make up more than 2%. The sample consisted of peripheral blood, taken from a patient treated with radiotherapy plus ipilimumab. The receptors here all came from a human donor with non-small cell lung cancer who had a partial response to radiotherapy plus ipilimumab.

The rearrangement joins TRBV19 to TRBJ1-3; tentative D call: TRBD1 (6 bases). Germline V gene sequence: CDR1 LNHDA, CDR2 SQIVND (reference sequence). This CDR3 has 14 amino acids. V dropped 5 bases and J dropped 4 bases, with 12 bases sitting between them. CDR3 sequence (DNA): TGTGCCAGTAGTGGATCAGGGGCCGGAAACACCATATATTTT. The encoded protein is CASSGSGAGNTIYF.

The CDR3 DNA reads as TGTGCCAGCAGTTTGGTGGAACCGGGACAGGGGCTGTTTTTT. It codes for CASSLVEPGQGLFF. The chain uses TRBV28 and TRBJ1-4, with TRBD1 matching 10 bases. The CDR3 contains 14 residues. Germline V gene sequence: CDR1 MDHEN, CDR2 SYDVKM. J was trimmed by 14 bases and V by 3 bases; bases with no gene match: 9.

This chain joins TRBV6-6 and TRBJ1-6, with D unresolved. V dropped 2 bases and J dropped 14 bases, with 13 bases sitting between them. The germline gives CDR1 MNHNY, CDR2 SVGAGI (reference sequence). This CDR3 is 13 amino acids long. This CDR3 is CASSYKELAALHF. The CDR3 nucleotides read TGTGCCAGCAGTTACAAGGAGCTGGCCGCCCTCCACTTT.

The chain uses TRBV7-8 and TRBJ1-2; 9 nucleotides align to TRBD1. CDR3 length: 17 residues. From germline, CDR1 is SGHVS and CDR2 FQNEAQ. The V and J ends lost 4 bases and 8 bases, in that order; junction bases with no gene match: 17. The CDR3 reads CASSSDRGWVGVGGYTF. For the CDR3, the DNA is TGTGCCAGCAGCTCGGACAGGGGTTGGGTAGGTGTTGGCGGCTACACCTTC.

This CDR3 reads CASSTVQGNEQYV. The CDR3 nucleotides are TGTGCCAGTAGTACTGTACAGGGGAACGAGCAGTACGTC. The chain is built from TRBV19 and TRBJ2-7, with 7 nucleotides matching TRBD1. J was trimmed by 5 bases and V by 4 bases; bases with no gene match: 5. Germline CDR1 and CDR2: LNHDA and SQIVND (reference sequence). The CDR3 is 13 residues long.

The chain is built from TRBV29-1 and TRBJ2-3; 14 positions match TRBD2. CDR3 length: 16 residues. Per germline, CDR1 SQVTM and CDR2 ANQGSEA. The V gene end was trimmed by 6 bases and the J gene end by 5 bases; junction bases not matched to a gene: 10. For the CDR3, the DNA is TGCAGCGTCGGGACTAGCGGGAGTGCTGTAGGAGATACGCAGTATTTT. It translates to CSVGTSGSAVGDTQYF.

The chain links TRBV10-3 to TRBJ2-1; D not resolved. V was trimmed by 0 bases and J by 0 bases, leaving 9 bases between them. CDR3 size: 16 residues. Germline CDR1 and CDR2: ENHRY and SYGVKD. The CDR3 protein is CAISESTGLSYNEQFF. In nucleotides, the CDR3 is TGTGCCATCAGTGAGTCCACTGGTCTCTCCTACAATGAGCAGTTCTTC.

V usage is TRBV28 and J usage is TRBJ1-2, with 9 nucleotides matching TRBD1. After removal of 1 base from V and 4 bases from J, the junction contained 10 bases not matched to a gene. Germline-derived CDR1 and CDR2 are MDHEN and SYDVKM. The CDR3 is 17 residues long. The CDR3 DNA reads TGTGCCAGCAGTTTATCTTCGGGACAGGGCTCGCGCTATGGCTACACCTTC. Translated: CASSLSSGQGSRYGYTF.

The CDR3 DNA follows: TGTGCCAGCAGTCGACAAGCTCAAGAGACCCAGTACTTC. Protein product: CASSRQAQETQYF. The genes are TRBV6-1 and TRBJ2-5; D gene ambiguous. V lost 5 bases and J lost 2, with 9 bases in between. Germline CDR1 MNHNS, CDR2 SASEGT. This CDR3 spans 13 amino acids.

The rearrangement joins TRBV7-2 to TRBJ2-7; 10 bases line up with TRBD1. V dropped 4 bases and J dropped 4; count of bases not matched to a gene: 7. The CDR3 loop spans 15 amino acids. From germline, CDR1 is SGHTA and CDR2 FQGNSA. CDR3: CASSSPPGQGYEQYF. The CDR3 nucleotides read TGTGCCAGCAGCTCGCCTCCGGGACAGGGGTACGAGCAGTACTTC.

V is TRBV6-6 and J is TRBJ1-1; D gene unclear. Germline CDR1 MNHNY, CDR2 SVGAGI (reference sequence). The CDR3 runs 13 residues. Trimming left V 0 bases short and J 6 bases short, with 8 bases between. The CDR3 sequence is CASSYSSGSEAFF. DNA for the CDR3: TGTGCCAGCAGTTACTCGTCGGGATCTGAAGCTTTCTTT.

This clone was detected only once. The V call is TRBV15, the J call TRBJ2-1, with 9 nucleotides matching TRBD1. CDR1 and CDR2 from the germline V gene are LNHNV and YYDKDF (reference sequence). The junction had 1 base not matched to a gene; V was cut back by 4 bases and J by 0 bases. This CDR3 region has 15 residues. In nucleotides, the CDR3 is TGTGCCACCAGCATGGGACAGGGCTCCTACAATGAGCAGTTCTTC. This codes for CATSMGQGSYNEQFF.

The chain is built from TRBV5-4 and TRBJ1-4; 7 nucleotides agree with TRBD1. After removal of 3 bases from V and 5 bases from J, the junction contained 10 bases not matched to a gene. The germline CDR1 and CDR2 sequences are SGHNT and YYREEE (reference sequence). The CDR3 runs to 16 residues. CDR3 in DNA: TGTGCCAGCAGCTCGGGACAGCTAGTTCCCAATGAAAAACTGTTTTTT. Amino acids: CASSSGQLVPNEKLFF.

This chain joins TRBV7-9 and TRBJ2-1; TRBD2 matches at 8 bases. Per the germline V gene, CDR1 is SEHNR and CDR2 is FQNEAQ (reference sequence). The CDR3 totals 14 residues. The junction had 7 bases not matched to a gene; V was cut back by 7 bases and J by 5 bases. CDR3 DNA: TGTGCCAGCATGAAAAGCGGGAGTAACAATGAGCAGTTCTTC. It is translated as CASMKSGSNNEQFF.